This T cell receptor (beta chain) derives from a study of T cell responses to AZD1222 COVID-19 vaccine. The table came from immunoSEQ multiplex PCR; TCRdb's copy has only in-frame clones and leaves some out. The sample records 150,000 to 200,000 clones, roughly 87% being singletons. CDR1 SGHKS and CDR2 YYEKEE come from the germline V gene (reference sequence). Germline trimming cut 4 bases from V and 6 bases from J; bases unmatched to any gene: 9. The CDR3 contains 15 residues. The V gene is TRBV5-5, the J gene TRBJ1-4; 7 bases fit TRBD1. This receptor was taken from an adult who received the AZD1222 COVID-19 vaccine. The specimen comprised peripheral blood, sampled 28 days after the second AZD1222 dose. The CDR3 is CASSRAGGLDEKLFF. In DNA form, the CDR3 reads TGTGCCAGCAGCCGCGCAGGGGGTCTAGATGAAAAACTGTTTTTT.